These 23 T cell receptor beta chains originate from one sample sequenced in a study of blood T cell repertoires in COVID-19 (dated by TCRdb to the early 2020s). The library was built by means of the immunoSEQ multiplex PCR assay. TCRdb mirrors the immuneACCESS table, restricted to in-frame sequences. Some clones are absent from its copies; in checked studies, under half trace to an unresolved V gene, and the reason for the others is unknown. This sample gives approximately 41,000 clones in total; approximately 86% of them show up just once. Jointly, the top ten make up around 10% of the sample. Sequencing was carried out using peripheral blood. The receptors derive from a woman aged 80 or older with active COVID-19.

The chain is built from TRBV30 and TRBJ2-2; a possible D gene is TRBD1 (5 bases). Deletions cut 3 bases from V and 0 bases from J, with 11 bases between. The CDR3 loop spans 15 amino acids. The germline CDR1 and CDR2 sequences are GTSNPN and SVGIG (reference sequence). In DNA, the CDR3 is TGTGCCTGGAGAGGGGCAAATTCGAACACCGGGGAGCTGTTTTTT. It specifies CAWRGANSNTGELFF.

The chain recombines TRBV12-3 or TRBV12-4 with TRBJ1-1; D may be TRBD1 (5 bases). The CDR3 extends over 13 amino acids. With 4 bases removed from V and 5 bases from J, the gap between germline ends came to 11 bases. The CDR3: CASSSGGGTEAFF. CDR3 nucleotides: TGTGCCAGCAGTTCTGGGGGGGGGACTGAAGCTTTCTTT.

The chain joins TRBV3-1 (or the pseudogene TRBV3-2) to TRBJ1-5; D ambiguous. This CDR3 has 16 amino acids. V shed 6 bases and J shed 5 bases, with 20 bases lying between them. The germline gives CDR1 LGHDT, CDR2 YNNKEL (reference sequence). CDR3 nucleotide sequence: TGTGCCAGCAGTCCAACACGAAGCCTAGTCGATCAGCCCCAGCATTTT. This sequence encodes CASSPTRSLVDQPQHF.

The V gene is TRBV6-2 or TRBV6-3, the J gene TRBJ2-7, with 7 bases matching TRBD1. The CDR3 length is 15 residues. The germline CDR1 and CDR2 sequences are MNHEY and SVGEGT. Unmatched junction bases numbered 11, after V lost 5 bases and J lost 4 bases. The CDR3 here is CASSRYRGPIYEQYF. In nucleotides, the CDR3 is TGTGCCAGCAGTCGATACAGGGGCCCAATTTACGAGCAGTACTTC.

This sequence joins TRBV5-6 and TRBJ1-2; D unresolved. Trimming removed 4 bases from V and 2 bases from J, with 9 bases in between. The CDR3 runs 13 residues. Germline V gene sequence: CDR1 SGHDT, CDR2 YYEEEE. The DNA for the CDR3 is TGTGCCAGCAGCGTCCTACAGAACTATGGCTACACCTTC. Translated: CASSVLQNYGYTF.

This chain joins TRBV5-1 and TRBJ2-5; D is possibly TRBD1 (5 bases). This CDR3 is built from 15 residues. V dropped 0 bases and J dropped 2 bases, with 11 bases sitting between them. Germline V gene data show CDR1 as SGHRS and CDR2 as YFSETQ. The CDR3 region is CASSLVLGQQETQYF. CDR3 DNA sequence: TGCGCCAGCAGCTTGGTTCTGGGGCAGCAAGAGACCCAGTACTTC.

This clone was counted a few times. This rearrangement joins TRBV6-2 or TRBV6-3 to TRBJ2-7; D uncertain. The CDR3 is 14 residues long. V was cut by 2 bases and J by 6 bases, with 14 bases left in between. Germline assignment: CDR1 MNHEY and CDR2 SVGEGT. The CDR3: CASSYRPGRGEQYF. The CDR3 DNA reads TGTGCCAGCAGTTACAGACCGGGTCGTGGCGAGCAGTACTTC.

The V call is TRBV7-8, the J call TRBJ2-7; TRBD2 is a possible D gene (5 bases). V lost 1 base and J lost 0, with 13 bases in between. This CDR3 comprises 16 residues. Germline assignment: CDR1 SGHVS and CDR2 FQNEAQ. CDR3 protein: CASSLGSLTSSYEQYF. The DNA for the CDR3 is TGTGCCAGCAGCTTAGGGAGTCTTACTAGCTCCTACGAGCAGTACTTC.

V is TRBV7-2 and J is TRBJ1-2; a weak D match, TRBD1 (5 bases). This CDR3 comprises 15 residues. Germline V gene data show CDR1 as SGHTA and CDR2 as FQGNSA. V gave up 0 bases and J gave up 2 bases, with 10 bases separating them. This CDR3 reads CASSLAPAGNYGYTF. The CDR3 DNA reads as TGTGCCAGCAGCTTAGCCCCGGCAGGGAACTATGGCTACACCTTC.

The chain is built from TRBV28 and TRBJ2-7; 10 bases align to TRBD1. CDR1 is MDHEN and CDR2 is SYDVKM in the germline V gene. CDR3 length equals 13 residues. V shed 4 bases, J shed 7 bases, and the junction held 4 bases outside the gene matches. The CDR3, as DNA: TGTGCCAGCAGTTCCGGGACAGGGGAAGAGCAGTACTTC. Translated, it gives CASSSGTGEEQYF.

The CDR3 DNA follows: TGTGCCAGCAGCCAAGGACTAGCGGGTGAGGCAGATACGCAGTATTTT. Its protein is CASSQGLAGEADTQYF. The V gene is TRBV3-1 (or the pseudogene TRBV3-2), the J gene TRBJ2-3; 10 bases line up with TRBD2. CDR3 size: 16 residues. The trim removed 1 base at V and 4 bases at J, leaving 5 bases unmatched. Germline V gene lookup returns CDR1 LGHDT and CDR2 YNNKEL (reference sequence).

This clone was seen just once. The chain carries TRBV7-9 and TRBJ2-5; tentatively, D is TRBD2 (6 bases). The CDR3 contains 16 residues. CDR1 and CDR2 from the germline V gene are SEHNR and FQNEAQ (reference sequence). V was cut by 5 bases and J by 1 base, with 17 bases left in between. The CDR3 loop reads CASSPRGWTTQETQYF. The CDR3 DNA follows: TGTGCCAGCAGCCCCCGGGGGTGGACTACCCAAGAGACCCAGTACTTC.

The chain has TRBV7-9 and TRBJ2-7, with D unresolved. The germline V and J ends were trimmed by 6 bases and 3 bases, with 9 bases remaining between them. This CDR3 has 12 amino acids. Looked up from germline, CDR1 is SEHNR and CDR2 is FQNEAQ (reference sequence). In nucleotides, the CDR3 is TGTGCCAGCAGTAGAAGTGGCTACGAGCAGTACTTC. Its protein is CASSRSGYEQYF.

The chain recombines TRBV4-3 with TRBJ2-5; TRBD2 matches 8 bases. The CDR3 length is 13 residues. Germline CDR1 is LGHNA and CDR2 is YSLEER. Germline trimming cut 3 bases from V and 7 bases from J; bases unmatched to any gene: 4. In DNA, the CDR3 is TGCGCCAGCAGCCAGGCCGCGGGGGGGACCCAGTACTTC. Encoded protein: CASSQAAGGTQYF.

The gene calls are TRBV19 and TRBJ1-1, with TRBD1 as a possible D gene (6 bases). Germline V gene data show CDR1 as LNHDA and CDR2 as SQIVND (reference sequence). The CDR3 contains 15 residues. V dropped 4 bases and J dropped 1 base, with 13 bases sitting between them. The CDR3 protein is CASSKQGSGNTEAFF. The DNA of the CDR3 is TGTGCCAGTAGTAAACAGGGATCGGGGAACACTGAAGCTTTCTTT.

This clone was counted only a few times. The J gene is TRBJ2-2, the V gene TRBV4-3, with TRBD1 identical over 7 bases. Losses at the gene ends were 8 bases for V and 0 bases for J; bases not matched to a gene: 3. The germline gives CDR1 LGHNA, CDR2 YSLEER. The CDR3 has 14 residues. CDR3 nucleotide sequence: TGCGCCAGCCGGACAGGCCCGAACACCGGGGAGCTGTTTTTT. Protein product: CASRTGPNTGELFF.

V gene TRBV2 combines with J gene TRBJ2-2; 7 nucleotides match TRBD1. Trimming cost V 4 bases and J 4 bases; bases outside gene matches: 12. The germline V gene has CDR1 SNHLY and CDR2 FYNNEI. The CDR3 runs to 17 residues. CDR3 DNA: TGTGCCAGCAGTGTCCGGGACAGCATCATGGGCACCGGGGAGCTGTTTTTT. This codes for CASSVRDSIMGTGELFF.

V usage is TRBV27 and J usage is TRBJ2-7, with TRBD2 as a possible D gene (6 bases). CDR3 length: 13 residues. V lost 6 bases and J 3 bases, leaving 12 bases between the germline ends. Germline loops: CDR1 MNHEY, CDR2 SMNVEV (reference sequence). The CDR3 DNA reads as TGTGCCAGCAGCCGGGACTCCCGCTACGAGCAGTACTTC. Protein product: CASSRDSRYEQYF.

The rearrangement uses TRBV2 and TRBJ1-2; the D is unclear. The germline gives CDR1 SNHLY, CDR2 FYNNEI. V was pared by 4 bases and J by 3 bases, with 9 bases between. This CDR3 has 13 residues. The CDR3 loop is CASSVNGDYGYTF. CDR3 bases: TGTGCCAGCAGTGTCAACGGAGACTATGGCTACACCTTC.

The chain is built from TRBV30 and TRBJ1-3; tentatively, D is TRBD1 (5 bases). V was cut by 1 base and J by 0 bases, with 10 bases left in between. This CDR3 contains 15 residues. Germline assignment: CDR1 GTSNPN and CDR2 SVGIG (reference sequence). The CDR3 DNA reads TGTGCCTGGAGTGGGGGCTGGAGCTCTGGAAACACCATATATTTT. This encodes CAWSGGWSSGNTIYF.

This rearrangement joins TRBV15 to TRBJ1-4; D might be TRBD1 (5 bases). Germline V CDR1 and CDR2: LNHNV, YYDKDF (reference sequence). Trimming shortened V by 0 bases and J by 8 bases, and 7 bases separated the two germline ends. CDR3 length: 13 amino acids. The chain's CDR3 is CATSRDRGEKLFF. The DNA of the CDR3 is TGTGCCACCAGCAGAGATAGGGGAGAAAAACTGTTTTTT.

The chain is built from TRBV30 and TRBJ2-3; weak D call: TRBD2 (5 bases). The CDR3 extends over 13 amino acids. Germline-derived CDR1 and CDR2 are GTSNPN and SVGIG (reference sequence). V was pared by 7 bases and J by 3 bases, with 14 bases between. As DNA, the CDR3 is TGTGCCTCTATAAAGCGGTCGACAGATACGCAGTATTTT. It codes for CASIKRSTDTQYF.

The rearrangement uses TRBV7-3 and TRBJ1-2; 8 bases match TRBD1. Per the germline V gene, CDR1 is SGHTA and CDR2 is FQGTGA. This CDR3 is built from 14 residues. J lost 5 bases, V lost 5 bases, and 7 bases had no gene match. CDR3 bases: TGTGCCAGCAGCCCTACAGGGGGATCGTATGGCTACACCTTC. It encodes CASSPTGGSYGYTF.